Presented here are 24 T cell receptor beta chains from one specimen sequenced in a study of cytomegalovirus exposure and HLA in healthy donors. 13 Jbeta primers and 60 Vbeta primers were used for the PCR. The assay was immunoSEQ multiplex PCR, and TCRdb's table has in-frame clones only and misses some. There are about 92,000 clones in the sample; approximately 84% occur only once, and roughly 5.3% lies in the top ten. Sequenced input: PBMCs. The receptors originated from a woman younger than 35 in good health and CMV-seropositive.

V and J are TRBV6-1 and TRBJ2-6; the D gene is possibly TRBD2 (6 bases). The CDR3 loop spans 17 amino acids. Between the trimmed V and J ends, which lost 2 bases and 5 bases, there was a span of 16 bases. Germline V CDR1 and CDR2: MNHNS, SASEGT. The CDR3 loop reads CASSENIAGGRANVLTF. As DNA, the CDR3 is TGTGCCAGCAGTGAAAACATCGCCGGGGGACGGGCCAACGTCCTGACTTTC.

The gene calls are TRBV30 and TRBJ2-1; TRBD2 matches at 7 bases. Germline V gene data show CDR1 as GTSNPN and CDR2 as SVGIG (reference sequence). The length of the CDR3 is 15 residues. The ends lost 1 base at V and 8 bases at J; junction bases unmatched: 11. CDR3 bases: TGTGCCTGGAGTGGCGGGAGATTGTCCTATGATGAGCAGTTCTTC. Protein sequence: CAWSGGRLSYDEQFF.

This chain connects TRBV7-6 to TRBJ2-3; 10 bases map to TRBD2. Germline V gene data show CDR1 as SGHVS and CDR2 as FNYEAQ. After removal of 4 bases from V and 2 bases from J, the junction contained 6 bases not matched to a gene. This CDR3 region has 16 residues. The CDR3 loop reads CASSSRSGGDTDTQYF. Here the CDR3 DNA reads TGTGCCAGCAGCTCAAGAAGCGGGGGGGACACAGATACGCAGTATTTT.

The chain has TRBV5-1 and TRBJ1-1; maybe TRBD1 (5 bases). V lost 0 bases to trimming and J lost 6 bases, with 9 bases between them. Germline assignment: CDR1 SGHRS and CDR2 YFSETQ. The CDR3 has 13 residues. Here the CDR3 DNA reads TGCGCCAGCAGCTTGGCCGGGACTCCTGAAGCTTTCTTT. Protein: CASSLAGTPEAFF.

V gene TRBV6-1 combines with J gene TRBJ1-2; maybe TRBD1 (5 bases). Deletions cut 6 bases from V and 4 bases from J, with 12 bases between. The germline V gene has CDR1 MNHNS and CDR2 SASEGT. There are 13 residues in the CDR3. As DNA, the CDR3 is TGTGCCAGCAGCTTGCAGGGTTCCTATGGCTACACCTTC. Encoded protein: CASSLQGSYGYTF.

The rearrangement uses TRBV13 and TRBJ2-7, with a possible D match to TRBD1 (6 bases). CDR3 size: 12 residues. V dropped 3 bases and J dropped 3 bases, with 6 bases sitting between them. Per germline, CDR1 PRHDT and CDR2 FYEKMQ (reference sequence). The CDR3 loop reads CASSFRGYEQYF. DNA of the CDR3: TGTGCCAGCAGCTTCAGGGGCTACGAGCAGTACTTC.

Only a few counts were recorded for this clone. This rearrangement joins TRBV6-1 to TRBJ2-7; 9 bases are a match to TRBD1. The ends lost 6 bases at V and 1 base at J; junction bases unmatched: 7. The germline gives CDR1 MNHNS, CDR2 SASEGT. This CDR3 is 15 amino acids long. CDR3 nucleotide sequence: TGTGCCAGCAGAACCGGGACAGGGAGGTCCTACGAGCAGTACTTC. It translates to CASRTGTGRSYEQYF.

The table lists this clone with a few counts. The junction and the germline gene differ at one end; a read error may be behind it. The rearrangement uses TRBV4-1 and TRBJ1-2; D gene uncertain. This CDR3 has 11 residues. Germline CDR1 reads MGHRA; CDR2 reads YSYEKL. CDR3 sequence: CASSQEREEMF. DNA for the CDR3: TGCGCCAGCAGCCAAGAAAGAGAGGAGATGTTC.

V gene TRBV7-9 combines with J gene TRBJ1-3, with 8 nucleotides matching TRBD1. Trimming cost V 5 bases and J 4 bases; bases outside gene matches: 19. Looked up from germline, CDR1 is SEHNR and CDR2 is FQNEAQ (reference sequence). This CDR3 spans 19 amino acids. The DNA of the CDR3 is TGTGCCAGCAGCGCAACAGGGGGTTCCGTCCGACTGGACGGAAACACCATATATTTT. This gives the protein CASSATGGSVRLDGNTIYF.

DNA of the CDR3: TGTGCCAGCAGTCGTCGTCCGGGGTACGAGCAGTACTTC. Translating gives CASSRRPGYEQYF. The V gene is TRBV14, the J gene TRBJ2-7; the D gene is possibly TRBD2 (5 bases). This CDR3 is 13 amino acids long. V was clipped by 6 bases and J by 4 bases, with 13 bases between them. Germline-derived CDR1 and CDR2 are SGHDN and FVKESK.

This sequence joins TRBV5-1 and TRBJ2-1; tentative D call: TRBD2 (6 bases). Germline V lookup: CDR1 SGHRS, CDR2 YFSETQ. Between the trimmed V and J ends, which lost 0 bases and 1 base, there was a span of 17 bases. The CDR3 is made up of 18 amino acids. The CDR3, as DNA: TGCGCCAGCAGCTTGGCTGTGTTGGAGGGAGTTTCCTACAATGAGCAGTTCTTC. Translation: CASSLAVLEGVSYNEQFF.

The chain employs TRBV2 and TRBJ1-2; TRBD1 matches at 7 bases. The trim removed 6 bases at V and 8 bases at J, leaving 12 bases unmatched. Germline values: CDR1 SNHLY, CDR2 FYNNEI. CDR3 length: 14 residues. CDR3: CASSLAGTAHGYTF. CDR3 DNA sequence: TGTGCCAGCAGCCTGGCCGGGACAGCCCACGGCTACACCTTC.

This chain connects TRBV6-1 to TRBJ2-3; 7 positions match TRBD2. In germline, CDR1 is MNHNS, CDR2 SASEGT. V shed 4 bases, J shed 1 base, and the junction held 8 bases outside the gene matches. There are 16 residues in the CDR3. CDR3 in amino acids: CASSALAVGGTDTQYF. The CDR3 nucleotides read TGTGCCAGCAGTGCCCTAGCGGTCGGGGGCACAGATACGCAGTATTTT.

Concerning this clone: The sample has other DNA sequences that encode this CDR3 too. The CDR3 nucleotides read TGTGCCAGCAGTGCCGCCGGGACTAACTATGGCTACACCTTC. Protein product: CASSAAGTNYGYTF. This chain uses TRBV2 with TRBJ1-2; D is undetermined. The CDR3 runs to 14 residues. V was clipped by 4 bases and J by 0 bases, with 9 bases between them. The germline V gene has CDR1 SNHLY and CDR2 FYNNEI.

The J gene is TRBJ2-3, the V gene TRBV2, with 7 nucleotides matching TRBD2. CDR3 length equals 15 residues. Germline V lookup: CDR1 SNHLY, CDR2 FYNNEI. J gave up 2 bases and V 6 bases, and 8 bases lay outside the gene matches. CDR3 sequence: CASRARDYHTDTQYF. Written as DNA, the CDR3 is TGTGCCAGCAGGGCTAGGGACTACCACACAGATACGCAGTATTTT.

In its sample, this clone was seen once. The chain combines TRBV7-9 with TRBJ2-5; TRBD1 is a possible D gene (5 bases). The V end was cut by 5 bases, the J end by 5 bases, with 12 bases between. In germline, CDR1 is SEHNR, CDR2 FQNEAQ (reference sequence). The CDR3 has 13 amino acids. For the CDR3, the DNA is TGTGCCAGCAGCCCGTCAGGGTGGGAGACCCAGTACTTC. Translated, it gives CASSPSGWETQYF.

V and J are TRBV18 and TRBJ2-5; D is possibly TRBD1 (6 bases). Per the germline V gene, CDR1 is KGHSH and CDR2 is LQKENI. V lost 2 bases, J lost 4 bases, and 8 bases lay in between. The CDR3 is 13 amino acids. This chain's CDR3 is CASSPARGETQYF. The CDR3 DNA is TGTGCCAGCTCACCAGCCAGGGGAGAGACCCAGTACTTC.

The rearrangement uses TRBV6-5 and TRBJ2-2; tentatively, D is TRBD1 (5 bases). V lost 6 bases and J lost 7, with 12 bases in between. The CDR3 extends over 13 amino acids. The germline V gene has CDR1 MNHEY and CDR2 SVGAGI. The CDR3 loop is CASSPDRLGELFF. The CDR3 DNA is TGTGCCAGCAGCCCCGACAGACTCGGGGAGCTGTTTTTT.

The chain links TRBV10-3 to TRBJ1-5; D is possibly TRBD1 (5 bases). The CDR3 contains 13 residues. Per germline, CDR1 ENHRY and CDR2 SYGVKD. V was cut by 5 bases and J by 6 bases, with 11 bases left in between. The CDR3 loop reads CAISPAGFQPQHF. CDR3 nucleotide sequence: TGTGCCATCAGTCCCGCAGGGTTTCAGCCCCAGCATTTT.

This clone has just a few counts. The chain recombines TRBV5-5 with TRBJ2-3; tentatively, D is TRBD2 (5 bases). This CDR3 spans 14 amino acids. Germline CDR1 SGHKS, CDR2 YYEKEE (reference sequence). Trimming took 4 bases from V and 2 from J, leaving 11 bases between them. CDR3 sequence (DNA): TGTGCCAGCAGCCGTAACGGGAACACAGATACGCAGTATTTT. Protein sequence: CASSRNGNTDTQYF.

The rearrangement uses TRBV10-3 and TRBJ2-3; 7 bases agree with TRBD1. This CDR3 spans 14 amino acids. Trimming cost V 7 bases and J 1 base; bases outside gene matches: 5. CDR1 is ENHRY, CDR2 SYGVKD, per germline. CDR3 DNA sequence: TGTGCCATCAATGGGGACAGAGGCACAGATACGCAGTATTTT. Translating it yields CAINGDRGTDTQYF.

J is TRBJ1-6 and V is TRBV5-4; D gene ambiguous. Trimming stripped 10 bases from V and 13 bases from J, with 18 bases between. Germline-derived CDR1 and CDR2 are SGHNT and YYREEE (reference sequence). This CDR3 contains 12 residues. The CDR3 nucleotides are TGTGCCTGCGGGCAAAGCCCACCGCCCCTCCACTTT. Its protein is CACGQSPPPLHF.

This chain uses TRBV6-5 with TRBJ1-6; D not certain. This CDR3 has 13 amino acids. Per germline, CDR1 MNHEY and CDR2 SVGAGI. The V and J ends lost 6 bases and 5 bases respectively, with 8 bases between them. The CDR3: CASRRGHNSPLHF. The CDR3 region has the DNA TGTGCCAGCAGGCGGGGTCATAATTCACCCCTCCACTTT.

V and J are TRBV19 and TRBJ2-7; D uncertain. The V gene lost 2 bases and the J gene lost 3 bases, with 8 bases spanning the gap. CDR1 is LNHDA and CDR2 is SQIVND in the germline V gene (reference sequence). This CDR3 comprises 13 residues. CDR3 sequence: CASSITSRYEQYF. Written as DNA, the CDR3 is TGTGCCAGTAGTATAACCAGTCGCTACGAGCAGTACTTC.